A selection of T cell receptor beta chains follows, all from one sample in a study of blood T cell repertoires in COVID-19. TCRdb keeps only in-frame clones here, not all; method: immunoSEQ multiplex PCR. The table has 120,000 or so clones, over 75% seen once. Sequenced input: peripheral blood. These receptors originate from a man aged 55-75 years with active or convalescent COVID-19. Both conserved end residues are part of each CDR3. A D gene is named only where the DNA matches it firmly. Only some rows state a clone size, as once, few, many or a class for expanded clones.

D gene: TRBD2; clone size: -; J gene: TRBJ2-7; V gene: TRBV25-1; CDR3 protein: CASSESSGGSYEQYF; CDR3 DNA: TGTGCCAGCAGTGAAAGTAGCGGGGGTTCCTACGAGCAGTACTTC
D gene: TRBD2; clone size: -; J gene: TRBJ2-7; V gene: TRBV5-1; CDR3 protein: CASSLADGGRPYEQYF; CDR3 DNA: TGCGCCAGCAGCTTGGCCGACGGCGGGAGGCCCTACGAGCAGTACTTC
D gene: -; clone size: -; J gene: TRBJ2-3; V gene: TRBV6-5; CDR3 protein: CASSYGGRNVDTQYF; CDR3 DNA: TGTGCCAGCAGTTACGGCGGCCGGAACGTAGATACGCAGTATTTT
D gene: TRBD1; clone size: few; J gene: TRBJ2-1; V gene: TRBV6-1; CDR3 protein: CASSGLRDRGPRLANEQFF; CDR3 DNA: TGTGCCAGCAGTGGCCTCCGGGACAGGGGGCCAAGGTTAGCCAATGAGCAGTTCTTC
D gene: -; clone size: -; J gene: TRBJ2-7; V gene: TRBV27; CDR3 protein: CASSFLAYGQSYEQYF; CDR3 DNA: TGTGCCAGCAGTTTTTTGGCCTATGGACAGTCCTACGAGCAGTACTTC
D gene: TRBD1; clone size: once; J gene: TRBJ2-7; V gene: TRBV11-3; CDR3 protein: CASSSQGDEQYF; CDR3 DNA: TGTGCCAGCAGCTCACAGGGGGACGAGCAGTACTTC
D gene: -; clone size: -; J gene: TRBJ2-1; V gene: TRBV7-3; CDR3 protein: CASSLNGGLSLLSEQFF; CDR3 DNA: TGTGCCAGCAGCCTTAACGGTGGTCTGTCCCTTTTGTCTGAGCAGTTCTTC
D gene: -; clone size: -; J gene: TRBJ1-6; V gene: TRBV10-3; CDR3 protein: CAISDTANNSPLHF; CDR3 DNA: TGTGCCATCAGTGACACAGCAAATAATTCACCCCTCCACTTT
D gene: -; clone size: few; J gene: TRBJ2-3; V gene: TRBV28; CDR3 protein: CASSLFQQGSSTDTQYF; CDR3 DNA: TGTGCCAGCAGTTTATTCCAACAGGGTTCTAGCACAGATACGCAGTATTTT
D gene: -; clone size: -; J gene: TRBJ2-7; V gene: TRBV2; CDR3 protein: CASNPGAGSYEQYF; CDR3 DNA: TGTGCCAGCAATCCTGGGGCAGGGTCCTACGAGCAGTACTTC
D gene: -; clone size: few; J gene: TRBJ2-7; V gene: TRBV7-6; CDR3 protein: CASSPTTEAYEQYF; CDR3 DNA: TGTGCCAGCAGCCCTACTACTGAAGCCTACGAGCAGTACTTC
D gene: TRBD1; clone size: -; J gene: TRBJ2-7; V gene: TRBV6-5; CDR3 protein: CASSSPGTGLYEQYF; CDR3 DNA: TGTGCCAGCAGTTCGCCCGGGACAGGCCTCTACGAGCAGTACTTC
D gene: -; clone size: -; J gene: TRBJ2-3; V gene: TRBV27; CDR3 protein: CASTSGDTDTQYF; CDR3 DNA: TGTGCCAGCACCTCAGGGGACACCGATACGCAGTATTTT
D gene: -; clone size: -; J gene: TRBJ2-1; V gene: TRBV4-3; CDR3 protein: CASSQERGSSSYNEQFF; CDR3 DNA: TGCGCCAGCAGCCAAGAAAGGGGCTCAAGCTCCTACAATGAGCAGTTCTTC
D gene: -; clone size: -; J gene: TRBJ1-2; V gene: TRBV20-1; CDR3 protein: CSSKRDYGYTF; CDR3 DNA: TGCAGCTCAAAGAGGGACTATGGCTACACCTTC
D gene: -; clone size: -; J gene: TRBJ2-5; V gene: TRBV28; CDR3 protein: CASSLPQGLQETQYF; CDR3 DNA: TGTGCCAGCAGTCTCCCACAGGGTCTCCAAGAGACCCAGTACTTC
D gene: TRBD2; clone size: -; J gene: TRBJ2-3; V gene: TRBV18; CDR3 protein: CASSPGTSGSTDTQYF; CDR3 DNA: TGTGCCAGCTCACCGGGGACTAGCGGTAGCACAGATACGCAGTATTTT
D gene: TRBD1; clone size: few; J gene: TRBJ2-7; V gene: TRBV7-9; CDR3 protein: CASSGGDRLYEQYF; CDR3 DNA: TGTGCCAGCAGCGGAGGGGACAGGTTATACGAGCAGTACTTC
D gene: TRBD2; clone size: -; J gene: TRBJ2-3; V gene: TRBV7-3; CDR3 protein: CASSSWTSGATDTQYF; CDR3 DNA: TGTGCCAGCAGCTCCTGGACTAGCGGGGCCACAGATACGCAGTATTTT
D gene: -; clone size: -; J gene: TRBJ2-5; V gene: TRBV18; CDR3 protein: CASSPDRQETQYF; CDR3 DNA: TGTGCCAGCTCACCGGACAGACAAGAGACCCAGTACTTC
D gene: TRBD1; clone size: -; J gene: TRBJ1-1; V gene: TRBV4-1; CDR3 protein: CASSPTGVRNTEAFF; CDR3 DNA: TGCGCCAGCAGCCCGACAGGGGTACGGAACACTGAAGCTTTCTTT
D gene: TRBD1; clone size: -; J gene: TRBJ1-2; V gene: TRBV3-1/TRBV3-2; CDR3 protein: CASSQGGQGNGYTF; CDR3 DNA: TGTGCCAGCAGCCAGGGCGGACAGGGGAACGGCTACACCTTC
D gene: -; clone size: once; J gene: TRBJ1-1; V gene: TRBV5-6; CDR3 protein: CASLRGSTNTEAFF; CDR3 DNA: TGTGCCAGCTTGAGAGGGTCCACGAACACTGAAGCTTTCTTT
D gene: TRBD1; clone size: -; J gene: TRBJ1-1; V gene: TRBV5-1; CDR3 protein: CASSGTGGLNTEAFF; CDR3 DNA: TGCGCCAGCAGCGGGACAGGGGGTCTGAACACTGAAGCTTTCTTT
D gene: TRBD1; clone size: many; J gene: TRBJ2-7; V gene: TRBV28; CDR3 protein: CASSHTGTGKREQYF; CDR3 DNA: TGTGCCAGCAGTCATACCGGGACAGGGAAGAGGGAGCAGTACTTC
D gene: -; clone size: -; J gene: TRBJ1-1; V gene: TRBV5-1; CDR3 protein: CASSLTPDGNTEAFF; CDR3 DNA: TGCGCCAGCAGCTTAACACCTGATGGGAACACTGAAGCTTTCTTT
D gene: TRBD2; clone size: -; J gene: TRBJ2-1; V gene: TRBV5-1; CDR3 protein: CASSRTSGSGGNEQFF; CDR3 DNA: TGCGCCAGCAGCCGGACTAGCGGGTCCGGAGGAAATGAGCAGTTCTTC
D gene: -; clone size: -; J gene: TRBJ2-5; V gene: TRBV5-1; CDR3 protein: CASSHRPHGETQYF; CDR3 DNA: TGCGCCAGCAGCCATAGGCCCCACGGGGAGACCCAGTACTTC
D gene: -; clone size: -; J gene: TRBJ2-1; V gene: TRBV19; CDR3 protein: CASTPLQAPYNEQFF; CDR3 DNA: TGTGCCAGTACCCCCCTGCAGGCCCCCTACAATGAGCAGTTCTTC
D gene: TRBD1; clone size: -; J gene: TRBJ1-3; V gene: TRBV5-4; CDR3 protein: CASSSARNRGFSGNTIYF; CDR3 DNA: TGTGCCAGCAGCTCAGCCAGAAACAGGGGATTCTCTGGAAACACCATATATTTT
D gene: TRBD2; clone size: few; J gene: TRBJ2-1; V gene: TRBV18; CDR3 protein: CASSPDGLAGENEQFF; CDR3 DNA: TGTGCCAGCTCACCTGACGGACTAGCGGGAGAGAATGAGCAGTTCTTC
D gene: -; clone size: -; J gene: TRBJ1-4; V gene: TRBV7-8; CDR3 protein: CASSMAGATNEKLFF; CDR3 DNA: TGTGCCAGCAGCATGGCGGGGGCAACTAATGAAAAACTGTTTTTT
D gene: -; clone size: -; J gene: TRBJ1-3; V gene: TRBV6-6; CDR3 protein: CASSPTPGLPGNTIYF; CDR3 DNA: TGTGCCAGCAGTCCCACCCCAGGGCTCCCTGGAAACACCATATATTTT
D gene: TRBD1; clone size: -; J gene: TRBJ2-3; V gene: TRBV6-5; CDR3 protein: CASLGTGGDTQYF; CDR3 DNA: TGTGCCAGCCTGGGGACAGGGGGAGATACGCAGTATTTT
D gene: TRBD1; clone size: -; J gene: TRBJ2-2; V gene: TRBV19; CDR3 protein: CASSIVLVGDRGNTGELFF; CDR3 DNA: TGTGCCAGTAGTATAGTCCTCGTCGGGGACAGGGGTAACACCGGGGAGCTGTTTTTT
D gene: -; clone size: -; J gene: TRBJ2-7; V gene: TRBV14; CDR3 protein: CASSPGGAGTYEQYF; CDR3 DNA: TGTGCCAGCAGCCCTGGGGGAGCGGGTACCTACGAGCAGTACTTC
D gene: -; clone size: -; J gene: TRBJ1-1; V gene: TRBV28; CDR3 protein: CASSSLPYSTFTTGSEAFF; CDR3 DNA: TGTGCCAGCAGTTCCCTCCCTTATTCCACCTTTACGACAGGATCTGAAGCTTTCTTT
D gene: TRBD1; clone size: few; J gene: TRBJ1-2; V gene: TRBV27; CDR3 protein: CASSKTTGNYGYTF; CDR3 DNA: TGTGCCAGCAGTAAAACGACAGGGAACTATGGCTACACCTTC
D gene: TRBD1; clone size: -; J gene: TRBJ1-1; V gene: TRBV14; CDR3 protein: CASSLSGRGLTEAFF; CDR3 DNA: TGTGCCAGCAGCCTCTCCGGTAGGGGGCTGACTGAAGCTTTCTTT
D gene: TRBD2; clone size: -; J gene: TRBJ2-1; V gene: TRBV11-2; CDR3 protein: CASSLWPGLAGVGNEQFF; CDR3 DNA: TGTGCCAGCAGCTTGTGGCCGGGACTAGCGGGAGTGGGGAATGAGCAGTTCTTC
D gene: -; clone size: -; J gene: TRBJ2-7; V gene: TRBV18; CDR3 protein: CASSPVQRAQGFYYEQYF; CDR3 DNA: TGTGCCAGCTCACCAGTACAAAGAGCCCAGGGATTCTACTACGAGCAGTACTTC
D gene: TRBD1; clone size: -; J gene: TRBJ1-5; V gene: TRBV7-3; CDR3 protein: CASSLAGTGCYQPQHF; CDR3 DNA: TGTGCCAGCAGCTTAGCCGGGACAGGGTGTTACCAGCCCCAGCATTTT
D gene: TRBD2; clone size: -; J gene: TRBJ2-7; V gene: TRBV6-6; CDR3 protein: CASSSVLAGGLFRRDEQYF; CDR3 DNA: TGTGCCAGCAGCTCTGTGCTAGCGGGAGGGCTTTTCCGCCGGGACGAGCAGTACTTC
D gene: -; clone size: -; J gene: TRBJ2-1; V gene: TRBV18; CDR3 protein: CASSPPGQSSSYNEQFF; CDR3 DNA: TGTGCCAGCTCACCTCCGGGACAATCAAGCTCCTACAATGAGCAGTTCTTC
D gene: -; clone size: -; J gene: TRBJ2-7; V gene: TRBV6-2/TRBV6-3; CDR3 protein: CASSTNPYEQYF; CDR3 DNA: TGTGCCAGCAGCACAAACCCCTACGAGCAGTACTTC
D gene: -; clone size: once; J gene: TRBJ2-7; V gene: TRBV11-2; CDR3 protein: CASSSPTRTPVFAQYF; CDR3 DNA: TGTGCCAGCAGCTCTCCGACTAGAACCCCCGTATTTGCGCAGTACTTC
D gene: -; clone size: -; J gene: TRBJ1-2; V gene: TRBV7-2; CDR3 protein: CASSLESQNYGYTF; CDR3 DNA: TGTGCCAGCAGCTTAGAAAGTCAGAACTATGGCTACACCTTC
D gene: -; clone size: -; J gene: TRBJ2-1; V gene: TRBV9; CDR3 protein: CASSVGGGIYNEQFF; CDR3 DNA: TGTGCCAGCAGCGTAGGAGGCGGGATCTACAATGAGCAGTTCTTC
D gene: TRBD2; clone size: -; J gene: TRBJ2-3; V gene: TRBV7-9; CDR3 protein: CASSLETSGSTDTQYF; CDR3 DNA: TGTGCCAGCAGCTTAGAGACTAGCGGTAGTACAGATACGCAGTATTTT
D gene: TRBD2; clone size: -; J gene: TRBJ2-1; V gene: TRBV29-1; CDR3 protein: CSVELAGHNEQFF; CDR3 DNA: TGCAGCGTTGAACTAGCGGGGCACAATGAGCAGTTCTTC
D gene: -; clone size: -; J gene: TRBJ1-2; V gene: TRBV27; CDR3 protein: CASSIGGRGGYTF; CDR3 DNA: TGTGCCAGCAGTATAGGGGGACGCGGAGGCTACACCTTC
D gene: TRBD1; clone size: -; J gene: TRBJ1-6; V gene: TRBV28; CDR3 protein: CASSLSGQGASYNSPLHF; CDR3 DNA: TGTGCCAGCAGTTTATCGGGACAGGGGGCCTCCTATAATTCACCCCTCCACTTT
D gene: TRBD2; clone size: -; J gene: TRBJ2-3; V gene: TRBV5-4; CDR3 protein: CASSLDLAGGVGTDTQYF; CDR3 DNA: TGTGCCAGCAGCTTGGACCTAGCGGGAGGGGTAGGCACAGATACGCAGTATTTT
D gene: -; clone size: many; J gene: TRBJ2-7; V gene: TRBV7-3; CDR3 protein: CASSSTPPGEQYF; CDR3 DNA: TGTGCCAGCAGCTCGACCCCTCCCGGGGAGCAGTACTTC
D gene: -; clone size: -; J gene: TRBJ2-2; V gene: TRBV27; CDR3 protein: CASNTGNYANTGELFF; CDR3 DNA: TGTGCCAGCAATACCGGGAACTACGCGAACACCGGGGAGCTGTTTTTT
D gene: -; clone size: -; J gene: TRBJ2-1; V gene: TRBV29-1; CDR3 protein: CSVGHRLYNEQFF; CDR3 DNA: TGCAGCGTTGGACATCGGCTCTACAATGAGCAGTTCTTC
D gene: -; clone size: -; J gene: TRBJ2-1; V gene: TRBV10-3; CDR3 protein: CAIMDGRGNNEQFF; CDR3 DNA: TGTGCCATCATGGACGGAAGGGGCAACAATGAGCAGTTCTTC
D gene: TRBD1; clone size: -; J gene: TRBJ1-4; V gene: TRBV9; CDR3 protein: CASSAEGAYEKLFF; CDR3 DNA: TGTGCCAGCAGCGCCGAGGGGGCTTACGAAAAACTGTTTTTT